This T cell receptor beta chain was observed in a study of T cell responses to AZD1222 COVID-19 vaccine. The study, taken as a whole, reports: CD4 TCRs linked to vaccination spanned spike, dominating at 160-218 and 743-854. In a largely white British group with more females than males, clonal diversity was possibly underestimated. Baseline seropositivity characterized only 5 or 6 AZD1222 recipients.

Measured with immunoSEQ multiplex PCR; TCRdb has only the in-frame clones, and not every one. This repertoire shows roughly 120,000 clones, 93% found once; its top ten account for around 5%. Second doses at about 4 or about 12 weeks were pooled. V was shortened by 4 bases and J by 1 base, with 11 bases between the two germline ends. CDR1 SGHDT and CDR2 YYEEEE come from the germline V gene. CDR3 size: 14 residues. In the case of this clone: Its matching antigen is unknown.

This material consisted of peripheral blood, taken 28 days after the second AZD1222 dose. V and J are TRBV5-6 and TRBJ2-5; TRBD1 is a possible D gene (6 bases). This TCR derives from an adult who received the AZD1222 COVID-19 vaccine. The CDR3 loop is CASSNRDTQETQYF. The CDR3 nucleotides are TGTGCCAGCAGCAACCGGGACACCCAAGAGACCCAGTACTTC.